The text below deals with one TCR beta chain. Its antigen is unidentified. The data derive from a study of blood T cells in healthy people across ages. Across the study: The capture of about one barcoded beta molecule per two T cells was achieved by template switching.

Approximately 10 milliliters was the volume of peripheral blood drawn from each donor. Study observations and caveats: Any changes in expanded clonotypes were possibly confounded, as donor CMV status remained unknown. The long-lived group displayed more naive CD4+ cells, plus higher diversity, than the aged donors did.

V shed 6 bases, J shed 2 bases, and the junction held 3 bases outside the gene matches. Per the germline V gene, CDR1 is DFQATT and CDR2 is SNEGSKA (reference sequence). CDR3 length: 13 residues. A sample-barcoded 5' primer and a J-beta primer mix were used in a second PCR of about 6 to 12 cycles. Via MiXCR, TCRdb re-called the 5' RACE reads, giving one row per CDR3 protein. The sample has about 800,000 distinct CDR3 sequences, 58% seen once. What was sequenced was blood. The source is a man aged 25-45 years in good health. The V call is TRBV20-1, the J call TRBJ2-1; TRBD2 aligns across 8 bases. CDR3 DNA: TGCAGTGCCTTAGCGGGAACCTACAATGAGCAGTTCTTC. Amino acid sequence: CSALAGTYNEQFF.